Included here is one T cell receptor (beta chain) sequence, with context. Its specificity is unknown. The CDR3 has 13 residues. The germline V and J ends were trimmed by 2 bases and 7 bases, with 12 bases remaining between them. The V gene's germline CDR1 is DFQATT and CDR2 SNEGSKA (reference sequence). The data originate from a study of CD8 T cells in ankylosing spondylitis. Study results and caveats: Blood from ankylosing spondylitis patients appeared to carry a characteristic roughly 8-variant TCR beta motif. Disease-linked clones were found to be CD8+ and relatively rare in peripheral blood.

Library preparation for TCR beta used quantitative 5'-RACE with molecular barcodes. Via MiXCR, TCRdb re-called the 5' RACE reads, giving one row per CDR3 protein. The table shows fewer than 130,000 distinct CDR3 sequences, with 24% occurring only once. Sequenced input: synovial fluid, either unsorted or a sorted T cell fraction (not recorded which). The sequence was collected from a male donor with ankylosing spondylitis. This chain joins TRBV20-1 and TRBJ1-5; D remains unclear. The CDR3 reads CSARRGDHQPQHF. CDR3 bases: TGCAGTGCTAGACGCGGGGATCACCAGCCCCAGCATTTT.